This T cell receptor (beta chain) was sequenced during a study of memory B cells and T cells in multiple sclerosis. Regarding the study as a whole: Compartments had unequal clone-set sizes, affecting shared clonotype counts.

The V gene's germline CDR1 is SGHNT and CDR2 YYREEE (reference sequence). CDR3 length: 15 amino acids. The V and J ends lost 6 bases and 4 bases respectively, with 19 bases between them. Comments on this clone: Antigen specificity is unknown.

Clones were read by immunoSEQ multiplex PCR, and TCRdb kept only the in-frame ones, dropping some. This sample has about 7,600 clones, with roughly 62% found just once. The sample consisted of memory (CD45RO+) CD8+ T cells from blood. This clonotype originated in a human donor with multiple sclerosis. The chain has TRBV5-4 and TRBJ1-2; possibly TRBD1 for D (5 bases). CDR3 loop: CASMGGVGRTYGYTF. DNA of the CDR3: TGTGCCAGCATGGGGGGAGTTGGGAGAACCTATGGCTACACCTTC.